The 3 T cell receptor beta chains reported below all come from one sample, sequenced in a study of T cells in women clearing cervical HPV infection. Here immunoSEQ multiplex PCR was the method, and the copy in TCRdb shows in-frame clones only, minus some. This table lists about 22,000 clones. The sample was blood buffy coat. The receptors were gathered from a woman aged 18 to 69 with a cervical HPV16 infection that either progressed to CIN3+ or cleared (not recorded which).

Notes on this clone: The read ends 3 residues before the CDR3 terminus; that terminus is restored from the germline J gene. The chain combines TRBV20-1 with TRBJ1-1; TRBD1 aligns across 11 bases. The CDR3 has 12 residues. Germline V gene data show CDR1 as DFQATT and CDR2 as SNEGSKA (reference sequence). CDR3 sequence reads: CSVRTGGRVAFF. The sequenced CDR3 bases are TGCAGTGTTAGGACAGGGGGCCGAGTA.

CDR3 residues: CASSMTRDRAEQYF. The DNA read from the CDR3 is TGTGCCAGTAGTATGACCCGGGACAGGGCCGAG. The V call is TRBV19, the J call TRBJ2-7; 9 positions match TRBD1. The CDR3 end lies 3 residues beyond the end of the read and is filled in from the germline J gene. The CDR3 contains 14 residues. Germline lookup yields CDR1 LNHDA and CDR2 SQIVND (reference sequence). V was clipped by 3 bases and J by 6 bases; unmatched bases: 6.

As to this clone: The CDR3 is cut off 3 residues early in the read; its end comes from the germline J gene. This rearrangement joins TRBV5-4 to TRBJ1-2, with D possibly being TRBD1 (5 bases). Trimming left V 2 bases short and J 2 bases short, with 13 bases between. The germline V gene has CDR1 SGHNT and CDR2 YYREEE (reference sequence). This CDR3 contains 15 residues. The CDR3 here is CASSFERQRNYGYTF. CDR3 DNA, as far as it was read: TGTGCCAGCAGCTTTGAGCGACAGAGGAACTATGGC.